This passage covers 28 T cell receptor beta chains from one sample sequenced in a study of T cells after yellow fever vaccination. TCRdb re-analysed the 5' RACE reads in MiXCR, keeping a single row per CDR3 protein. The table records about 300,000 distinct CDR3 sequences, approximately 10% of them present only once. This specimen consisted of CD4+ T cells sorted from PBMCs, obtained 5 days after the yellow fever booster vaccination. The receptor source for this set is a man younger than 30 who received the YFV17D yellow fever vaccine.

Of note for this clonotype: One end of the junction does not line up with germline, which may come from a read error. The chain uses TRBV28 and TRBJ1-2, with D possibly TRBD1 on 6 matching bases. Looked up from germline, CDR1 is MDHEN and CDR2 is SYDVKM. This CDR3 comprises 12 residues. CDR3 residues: CASSFTRGGPGF. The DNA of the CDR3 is TGTGCCAGCAGTTTCACCCGGGGGGGGCCAGGCTTC.

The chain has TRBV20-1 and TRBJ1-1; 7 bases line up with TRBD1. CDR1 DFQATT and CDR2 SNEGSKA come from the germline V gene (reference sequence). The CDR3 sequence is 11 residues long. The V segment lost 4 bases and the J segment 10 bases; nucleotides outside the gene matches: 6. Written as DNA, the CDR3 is TGCAGTGCTATCGACAGGGTGGGAGCTTTCTTT. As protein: CSAIDRVGAFF.

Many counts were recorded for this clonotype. CDR3 loop: CSVIPHSGGITDTQYF. The DNA of the CDR3 is TGCAGTGTTATACCTCACAGCGGGGGGATCACAGATACGCAGTATTTT. The genes are TRBV20-1 and TRBJ2-3, with 9 bases lining up with TRBD2. The CDR3 runs to 16 residues. The trim removed 7 bases at V and 2 bases at J, leaving 13 bases unmatched. Germline CDR1 reads DFQATT; CDR2 reads SNEGSKA (reference sequence).

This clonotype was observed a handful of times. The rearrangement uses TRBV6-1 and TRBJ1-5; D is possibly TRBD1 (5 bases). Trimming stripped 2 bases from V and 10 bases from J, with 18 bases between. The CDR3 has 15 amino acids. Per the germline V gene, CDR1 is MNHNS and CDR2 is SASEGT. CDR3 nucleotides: TGTGCCAGCAGTGAATGGCCAGCAGGGCAGCCACCCCAGCATTTT. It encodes CASSEWPAGQPPQHF.

CDR3 bases: TGCGCCAGCAGCTCCGGACAGGAAGATACGCAGTATTTT. This codes for CASSSGQEDTQYF. The V and J genes are TRBV5-1 and TRBJ2-3, with 7 bases identical to TRBD1. CDR3 size: 13 residues. J was trimmed by 5 bases and V by 3 bases; bases with no gene match: 3. Germline V gene sequence: CDR1 SGHRS, CDR2 YFSETQ.

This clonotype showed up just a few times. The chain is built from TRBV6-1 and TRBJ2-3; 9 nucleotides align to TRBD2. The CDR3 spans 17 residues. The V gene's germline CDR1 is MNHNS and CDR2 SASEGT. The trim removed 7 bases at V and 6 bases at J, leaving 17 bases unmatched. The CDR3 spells CASMRVTLGLAGDTQYF. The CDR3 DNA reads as TGTGCCAGCATGAGGGTCACATTGGGACTAGCAGGGGATACGCAGTATTTT.

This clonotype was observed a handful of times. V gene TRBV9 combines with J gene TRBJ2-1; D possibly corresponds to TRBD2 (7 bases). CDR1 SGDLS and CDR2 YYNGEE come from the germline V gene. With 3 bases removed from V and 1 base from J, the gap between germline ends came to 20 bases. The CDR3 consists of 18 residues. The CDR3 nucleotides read TGTGCCAGCAGCGAGGGCCGAGGACGGGGGGCTTCCTACAATGAGCAGTTCTTC. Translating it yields CASSEGRGRGASYNEQFF.

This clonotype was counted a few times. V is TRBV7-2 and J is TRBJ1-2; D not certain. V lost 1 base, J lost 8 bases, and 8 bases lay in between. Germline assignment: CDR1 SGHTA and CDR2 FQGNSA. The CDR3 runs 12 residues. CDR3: CASSLGIGGYTF. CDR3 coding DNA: TGTGCCAGCAGCTTAGGAATCGGGGGCTACACCTTC.

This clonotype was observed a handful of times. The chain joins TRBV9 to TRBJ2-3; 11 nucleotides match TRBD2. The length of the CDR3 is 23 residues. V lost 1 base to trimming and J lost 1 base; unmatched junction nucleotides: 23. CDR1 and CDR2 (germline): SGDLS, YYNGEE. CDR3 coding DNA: TGTGCCAGCAGCGTACGTCCTACCCGACCCTTTAGCGGGGGGGCCTTCGGCACAGATACGCAGTATTTT. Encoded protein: CASSVRPTRPFSGGAFGTDTQYF.

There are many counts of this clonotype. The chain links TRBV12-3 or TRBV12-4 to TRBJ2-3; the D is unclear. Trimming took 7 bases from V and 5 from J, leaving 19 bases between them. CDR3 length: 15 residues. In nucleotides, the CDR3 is TGTGCCAGCAAACCGGGCCTAAACCGCGGAGATACGCAGTATTTT. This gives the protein CASKPGLNRGDTQYF.

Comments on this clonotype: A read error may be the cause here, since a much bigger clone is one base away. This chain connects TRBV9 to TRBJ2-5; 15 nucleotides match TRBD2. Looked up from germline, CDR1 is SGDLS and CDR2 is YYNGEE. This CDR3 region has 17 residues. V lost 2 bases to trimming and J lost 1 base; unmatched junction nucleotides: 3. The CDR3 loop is CASSVGLAGGIQETQYF. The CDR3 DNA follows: TGTGCCAGCAGCGTCGGACTAGCGGGGGGGATCCAAGAGACCCAGTACTTC.

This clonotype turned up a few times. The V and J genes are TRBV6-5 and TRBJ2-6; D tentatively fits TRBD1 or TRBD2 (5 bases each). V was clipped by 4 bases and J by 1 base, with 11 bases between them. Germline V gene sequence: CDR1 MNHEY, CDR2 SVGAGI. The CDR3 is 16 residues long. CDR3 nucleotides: TGTGCCAGCAGTTCAAGAGGGGATTCTGGGGCCAACGTCCTGACTTTC. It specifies CASSSRGDSGANVLTF.

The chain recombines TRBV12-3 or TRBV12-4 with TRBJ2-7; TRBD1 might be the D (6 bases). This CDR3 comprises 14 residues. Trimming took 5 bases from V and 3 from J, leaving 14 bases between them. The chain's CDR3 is CASSLSQGNYEQYV. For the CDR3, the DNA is TGTGCCAGCAGTCTGAGTCAGGGGAACTACGAGCAGTACGTC.

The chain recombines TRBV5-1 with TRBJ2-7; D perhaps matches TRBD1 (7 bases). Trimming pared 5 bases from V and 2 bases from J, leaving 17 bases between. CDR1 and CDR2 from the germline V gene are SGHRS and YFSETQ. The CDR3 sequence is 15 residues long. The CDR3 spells CASSSEGQFPYEQYF. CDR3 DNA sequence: TGCGCCAGCAGTTCGGAGGGACAGTTTCCCTACGAGCAGTACTTC.

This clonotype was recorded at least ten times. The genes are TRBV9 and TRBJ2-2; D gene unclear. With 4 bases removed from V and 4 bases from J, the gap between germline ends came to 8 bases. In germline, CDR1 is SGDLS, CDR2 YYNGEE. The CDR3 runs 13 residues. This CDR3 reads CASSSRATGELFF. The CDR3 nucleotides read TGTGCCAGCAGCTCTCGAGCCACCGGGGAGCTGTTTTTT. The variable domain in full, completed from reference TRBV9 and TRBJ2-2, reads DSGVTQTPKHLITATGQRVTLRCSPRSGDLSVYWYQQSLDQGLQFLIQYYNGEERAKGNILERFSAQQFPDLHSELNLSSLELGDSALYFCASSSRATGELFFGEGSRLTVL.

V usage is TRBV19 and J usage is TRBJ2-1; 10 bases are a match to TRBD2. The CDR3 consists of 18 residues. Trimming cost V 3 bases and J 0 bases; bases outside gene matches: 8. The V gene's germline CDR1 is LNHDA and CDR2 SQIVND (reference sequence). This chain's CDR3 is CASSISLAGASSYNEQFF. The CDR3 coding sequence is TGTGCCAGTAGTATTTCGCTAGCGGGGGCCAGCTCCTACAATGAGCAGTTCTTC.

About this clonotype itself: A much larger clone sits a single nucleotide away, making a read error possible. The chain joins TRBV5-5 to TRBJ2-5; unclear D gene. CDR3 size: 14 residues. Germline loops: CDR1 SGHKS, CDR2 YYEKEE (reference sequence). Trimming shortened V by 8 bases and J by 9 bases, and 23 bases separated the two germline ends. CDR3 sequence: CARSPTRIVESQYF. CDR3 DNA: TGTGCCAGAAGCCCAACCCGGATCGTCGAGTCCCAGTACTTC. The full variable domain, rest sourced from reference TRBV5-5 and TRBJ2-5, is DAGVTQSPTHLIKTRGQQVTLRCSPISGHKSVSWYQQVLGQGPQFIFQYYEKEERGRGNFPDRFSARQFPNYSSELNVNALLLGDSALYLCARSPTRIVESQYFGPGTRLLVL.

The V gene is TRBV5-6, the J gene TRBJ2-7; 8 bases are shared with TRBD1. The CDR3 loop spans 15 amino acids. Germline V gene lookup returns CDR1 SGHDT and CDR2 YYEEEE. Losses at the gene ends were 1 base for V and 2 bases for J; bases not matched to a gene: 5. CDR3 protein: CASSLWDRNTYEQYV. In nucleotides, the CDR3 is TGTGCCAGCAGCTTGTGGGACAGGAACACCTACGAGCAGTACGTC.

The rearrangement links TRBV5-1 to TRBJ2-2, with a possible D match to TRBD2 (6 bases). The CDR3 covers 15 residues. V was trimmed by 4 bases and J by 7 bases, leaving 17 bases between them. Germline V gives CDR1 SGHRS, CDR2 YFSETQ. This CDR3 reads CASSPPVGGGGELFF. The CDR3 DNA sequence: TGCGCCAGCAGCCCCCCGGTCGGGGGTGGCGGGGAGCTGTTTTTT.

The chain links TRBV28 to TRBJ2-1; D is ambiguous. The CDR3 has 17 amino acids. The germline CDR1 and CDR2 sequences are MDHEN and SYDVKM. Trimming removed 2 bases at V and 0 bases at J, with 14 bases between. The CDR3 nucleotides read TGTGCCAGCAGTTTACCCCACCGGGTCAGCTCCTACAATGAGCAGTTCTTC. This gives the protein CASSLPHRVSSYNEQFF. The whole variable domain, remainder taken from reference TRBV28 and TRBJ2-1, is DVKVTQSSRYLVKRTGEKVFLECVQDMDHENMFWYRQDPGLGLRLIYFSYDVKMKEKGDIPEGYSVSREKKERFSLILESASTNQTSMYLCASSLPHRVSSYNEQFFGPGTRLTVL.

The DNA of the CDR3 is TGCAGTGCTCCCCCCCGCGGGAGAACTAATGAAAAACTGTTTTTT. It encodes CSAPPRGRTNEKLFF. This chain links TRBV20-1 with TRBJ1-4; no reliable D call. The germline gives CDR1 DFQATT, CDR2 SNEGSKA (reference sequence). The CDR3 has 15 residues. The V and J ends lost 5 bases and 1 base respectively, with 14 bases between them.

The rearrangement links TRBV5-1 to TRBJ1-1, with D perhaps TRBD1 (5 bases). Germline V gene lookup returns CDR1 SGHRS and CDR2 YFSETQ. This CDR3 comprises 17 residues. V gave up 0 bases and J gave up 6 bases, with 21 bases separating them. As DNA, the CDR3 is TGCGCCAGCAGCTTGGGTATAGGACAACAAACAACCCCTGAAGCTTTCTTT. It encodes CASSLGIGQQTTPEAFF.

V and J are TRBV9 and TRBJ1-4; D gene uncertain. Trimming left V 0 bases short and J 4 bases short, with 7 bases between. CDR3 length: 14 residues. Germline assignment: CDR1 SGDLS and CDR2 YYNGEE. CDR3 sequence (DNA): TGTGCCAGCAGCGTAGAGCAGGATAATGAAAAACTGTTTTTT. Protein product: CASSVEQDNEKLFF.

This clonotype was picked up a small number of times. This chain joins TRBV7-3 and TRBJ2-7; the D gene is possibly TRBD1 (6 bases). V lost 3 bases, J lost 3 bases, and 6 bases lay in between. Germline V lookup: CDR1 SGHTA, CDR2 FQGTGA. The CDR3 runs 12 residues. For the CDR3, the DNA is TGTGCCAGCAGCTTCAGGGGCTACGAGCAGTACGTC. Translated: CASSFRGYEQYV.

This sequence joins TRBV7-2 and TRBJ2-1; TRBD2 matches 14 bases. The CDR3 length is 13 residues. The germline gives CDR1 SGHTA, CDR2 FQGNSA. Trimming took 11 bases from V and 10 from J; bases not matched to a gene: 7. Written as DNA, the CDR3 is TGTGCCGGGACTAGCGGGGGCCCCGGGGAGCAGTTCTTC. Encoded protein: CAGTSGGPGEQFF.

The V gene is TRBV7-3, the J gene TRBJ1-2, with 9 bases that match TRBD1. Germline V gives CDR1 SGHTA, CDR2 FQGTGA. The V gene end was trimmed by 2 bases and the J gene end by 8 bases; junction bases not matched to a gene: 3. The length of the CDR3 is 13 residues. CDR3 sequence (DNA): TGTGCCAGCAGCTTATTGGGACAGGGAGGCTACACCTTC. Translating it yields CASSLLGQGGYTF.

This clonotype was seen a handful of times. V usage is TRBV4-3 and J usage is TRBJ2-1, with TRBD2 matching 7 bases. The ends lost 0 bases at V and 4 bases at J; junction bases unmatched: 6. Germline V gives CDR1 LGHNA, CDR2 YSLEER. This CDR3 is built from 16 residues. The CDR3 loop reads CASSQEFKRGYNEQFF. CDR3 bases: TGCGCCAGCAGCCAAGAGTTCAAGCGGGGATACAATGAGCAGTTCTTC.

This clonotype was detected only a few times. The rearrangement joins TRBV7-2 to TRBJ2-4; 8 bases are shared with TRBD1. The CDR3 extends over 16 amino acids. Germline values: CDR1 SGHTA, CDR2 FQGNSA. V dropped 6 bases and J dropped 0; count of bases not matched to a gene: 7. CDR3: CASSPDRGVAKNIQYF. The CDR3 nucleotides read TGTGCCAGCAGTCCCGACAGGGGAGTAGCCAAAAACATTCAGTACTTC.